These 20 T cell receptor beta chains originate from one sample sequenced in a study of shared clonotypes between healthy human individuals. This table comes from immunoSEQ multiplex PCR, and its TCRdb copy is limited to in-frame clones, with some not included. The sample records millions of clones, around 96% being singletons. CD45RO negativity and positive selection for CCR7 defined naive CD8 cells, a population that excluded terminally differentiated effector memory CD45RA+ cells. Sequencing used naive CD8+ T cells sorted from blood. Source of these receptors: a man younger than 35 in good health.

The rearrangement uses TRBV5-1 and TRBJ2-7; D possibly uses TRBD1 or TRBD2 (6 bases each). In germline, CDR1 is SGHRS, CDR2 YFSETQ. The ends were cut back, 0 bases at V and 2 bases at J, with 15 bases in the middle. The CDR3 runs 16 residues. DNA of the CDR3: TGCGCCAGCAGCTTGGGGCCAGGGGAGGTTACCTACGAGCAGTACTTC. It specifies CASSLGPGEVTYEQYF.

The chain couples TRBV5-1 to TRBJ2-7; D remains ambiguous. This CDR3 has 15 residues. Germline V gene lookup returns CDR1 SGHRS and CDR2 YFSETQ. The V and J ends lost 4 bases and 5 bases respectively, with 19 bases between them. In DNA, the CDR3 is TGCGCCAGCAGCCTAAACCATCTACTCTCGGACGAGCAGTACTTC. Translated, it gives CASSLNHLLSDEQYF.

Regarding this clone: Distinct nucleotide sequences in the sample also encode this CDR3. J is TRBJ2-1 and V is TRBV20-1; tentative D call: TRBD2 (6 bases). Germline values: CDR1 DFQATT, CDR2 SNEGSKA (reference sequence). The CDR3 consists of 11 residues. The ends were cut back, 5 bases at V and 9 bases at J, with 11 bases in the middle. CDR3 in DNA: TGCAGTGCTCGACTAGTAAGTGAGCAGTTCTTC. Residues: CSARLVSEQFF.

This clone was observed a handful of times. The gene calls are TRBV5-1 and TRBJ2-7; D is unclear. The germline V gene encodes CDR1 SGHRS and CDR2 YFSETQ. Trimming cost V 5 bases and J 3 bases, with 9 bases left between them. The CDR3 spans 12 residues. CDR3 bases: TGCGCCAGCAGTTCGCAGAACTACGAGCAGTACTTC. Translating it yields CASSSQNYEQYF.

The V call is TRBV19, the J call TRBJ1-2; possibly TRBD1 for D (6 bases). V was shortened by 6 bases and J by 7 bases, with 12 bases between the two germline ends. Germline V gene data show CDR1 as LNHDA and CDR2 as SQIVND (reference sequence). The CDR3 has 12 amino acids. CDR3 amino acids: CASSQTGGGYTF. CDR3 sequence (DNA): TGTGCCAGTAGCCAGACAGGCGGTGGCTACACCTTC.

The chain uses TRBV5-4 and TRBJ2-5, with D possibly TRBD2 on 7 matching bases. CDR1 SGHNT and CDR2 YYREEE come from the germline V gene (reference sequence). The V and J ends lost 4 bases and 5 bases respectively, with 12 bases between them. This CDR3 contains 13 residues. The CDR3 is CASSDGGLETQYF. The CDR3, as DNA: TGTGCCAGCAGCGACGGGGGGCTGGAGACCCAGTACTTC.

CDR3 sequence (DNA): TGTGCCAGCAGTTACGACTATTTGGACTACGAGCAGTACTTC. The encoded protein is CASSYDYLDYEQYF. This chain uses TRBV6-5 with TRBJ2-7; tentatively, D is TRBD2 (5 bases). Trimming removed 2 bases at V and 3 bases at J, with 11 bases between. The length of the CDR3 is 14 residues. Germline lookup yields CDR1 MNHEY and CDR2 SVGAGI.

A single count supports this clone. This chain uses TRBV7-9 with TRBJ2-1; no clear D gene. CDR1 is SEHNR and CDR2 is FQNEAQ in the germline V gene (reference sequence). The CDR3 is 13 residues long. V shed 1 base and J shed 6 bases, with 7 bases lying between them. CDR3 in amino acids: CASSLVTGNEQFF. In DNA, the CDR3 is TGTGCCAGCAGCTTAGTTACCGGCAATGAGCAGTTCTTC. The variable domain in full, with the rest retrieved from reference TRBV7-9 and TRBJ2-1, is DTGVSQNPRHKITKRGQNVTFRCDPISEHNRLYWYRQTLGQGPEFLTYFQNEAQLEKSRLLSDRFSAERPKGSFSTLEIQRTEQGDSAMYLCASSLVTGNEQFFGPGTRLTVL.

In this sample, this clone turned up once. Other nucleotide sequences from this sample produce the same CDR3. The rearrangement joins TRBV4-1 to TRBJ1-2; D gene uncertain. The germline V gene has CDR1 MGHRA and CDR2 YSYEKL. V lost 1 base and J lost 2, with 8 bases in between. The length of the CDR3 is 14 residues. CDR3 loop: CASSQAGSNYGYTF. Here the CDR3 DNA reads TGCGCCAGCAGCCAAGCGGGATCAAACTATGGCTACACCTTC.

V is TRBV4-1 and J is TRBJ2-2, with D perhaps TRBD2 (6 bases). The CDR3 has 15 amino acids. CDR1 and CDR2 (germline): MGHRA, YSYEKL. V was trimmed by 4 bases and J by 5 bases, leaving 14 bases between them. CDR3 region: CASSLGTLATGELFF. The CDR3 bases are TGCGCCAGCAGCCTCGGGACTCTCGCGACCGGGGAGCTGTTTTTT.

The rearrangement links TRBV28 to TRBJ2-2; D tentatively reads TRBD1 or TRBD2 (5 bases each). V lost 6 bases to trimming and J lost 6 bases, with 17 bases between them. The CDR3 spans 15 residues. From germline, CDR1 is MDHEN and CDR2 SYDVKM. The CDR3 reads CASSAPGTGAGELFF. In DNA, the CDR3 is TGTGCCAGCAGCGCCCCCGGGACCGGAGCCGGGGAGCTGTTTTTT.

The V call is TRBV7-3, the J call TRBJ2-5, with TRBD2 matching over 10 bases. The ends lost 4 bases at V and 2 bases at J; junction bases unmatched: 4. The CDR3 covers 15 residues. Germline CDR1 SGHTA, CDR2 FQGTGA. The CDR3 coding sequence is TGTGCCAGCAGCTCAATAGCGGGGGGTCAAGAGACCCAGTACTTC. Encoded protein: CASSSIAGGQETQYF.

The gene calls are TRBV13 and TRBJ1-2; D not certain. Per germline, CDR1 PRHDT and CDR2 FYEKMQ (reference sequence). CDR3 length: 15 amino acids. With 0 bases removed from V and 6 bases from J, the gap between germline ends came to 14 bases. Written as DNA, the CDR3 is TGTGCCAGCAGCTTAGGTCCTAGGGATGTTAATGGCTACACCTTC. This encodes CASSLGPRDVNGYTF.

CDR3 sequence reads: CASSGIRDRGQFSGNTIYF. The DNA of the CDR3 is TGTGCCAGCAGTGGGATTAGAGACCGGGGACAGTTCTCTGGAAACACCATATATTTT. The chain joins TRBV2 to TRBJ1-3; 7 nucleotides line up with TRBD1. Germline V gives CDR1 SNHLY, CDR2 FYNNEI. The CDR3 loop spans 19 amino acids. V shed 4 bases, J shed 0 bases, and the junction held 15 bases outside the gene matches.

The CDR3 is CASSFGVRGHEQFF. DNA of the CDR3: TGTGCCAGCAGTTTTGGGGTGCGGGGCCATGAGCAGTTCTTC. The rearrangement links TRBV27 to TRBJ2-1, with D possibly being TRBD2 (6 bases). V dropped 3 bases and J dropped 8 bases, with 14 bases sitting between them. CDR3 length: 14 amino acids. The germline CDR1 and CDR2 sequences are MNHEY and SMNVEV (reference sequence).

Remarks on this clone: The sample holds other DNA sequences that translate to the same CDR3. The chain employs TRBV9 and TRBJ2-3; D unresolved. V was cut by 3 bases and J by 5 bases, with 4 bases left in between. This CDR3 has 11 amino acids. Germline assignment: CDR1 SGDLS and CDR2 YYNGEE. As DNA, the CDR3 is TGTGCCAGCAGCGCCCTAGATACGCAGTATTTT. Protein: CASSALDTQYF.

This clone was counted a few times. The chain recombines TRBV30 with TRBJ1-2; D not resolved. Germline V gene sequence: CDR1 GTSNPN, CDR2 SVGIG (reference sequence). The CDR3 loop spans 14 amino acids. Trimming removed 2 bases from V and 5 bases from J, with 15 bases in between. The CDR3 region is CAWSSSRGPYGYTF. The CDR3 bases are TGTGCCTGGAGTTCTAGCCGCGGGCCTTATGGCTACACCTTC.

This chain uses TRBV29-1 with TRBJ2-5; the match to TRBD2 covers 10 bases. The CDR3 totals 17 residues. After removal of 0 bases from V and 4 bases from J, the junction contained 11 bases not matched to a gene. Germline V lookup: CDR1 SQVTM, CDR2 ANQGSEA. Here the CDR3 DNA reads TGCAGCGTTGAAGATCTTTCTAGCGGGAGATTTAGAGAGACCCAGTACTTC. This translates into CSVEDLSSGRFRETQYF. Full variable domain (rest looked up from reference TRBV29-1 and TRBJ2-5): SAVISQKPSRDICQRGTSLTIQCQVDSQVTMMFWYRQQPGQSLTLIATANQGSEATYESGFVIDKFPISRPNLTFSTLTVSNMSPEDSSIYLCSVEDLSSGRFRETQYFGPGTRLLVL.

The chain employs TRBV13 and TRBJ2-5; the match to TRBD2 covers 7 bases. This CDR3 contains 13 residues. V trimming: 6 bases; J trimming: 6 bases; junction bases outside the gene matches: 7. Germline CDR1 PRHDT, CDR2 FYEKMQ (reference sequence). In DNA, the CDR3 is TGTGCCAGCAGTGGACTAGACACAAAGACCCAGTACTTC. It codes for CASSGLDTKTQYF.

As DNA, the CDR3 is TGTGCCAGCAGCGGGACTAGCGGGAGGTTGCCAGATACGCAGTATTTT. Its translation: CASSGTSGRLPDTQYF. The J gene is TRBJ2-3, the V gene TRBV7-9; 15 bases match TRBD2. Unmatched junction bases numbered 4, after V lost 5 bases and J lost 4 bases. Germline CDR1 is SEHNR and CDR2 is FQNEAQ (reference sequence). The length of the CDR3 is 16 residues.